This T cell receptor (beta chain) was identified in a study of T cells in localized non-small cell lung cancer. A note on this clone: The antigen is unknown.

Study results and caveats: A median of 57 clones ranked among the top 100 in tumor appeared in adjacent lung.

This table comes from immunoSEQ multiplex PCR, and its TCRdb copy is limited to in-frame clones, with some not included. This sample has about 78,000 clones, with about four fifths found just once. The CDR3 is 13 amino acids. The germline gives CDR1 MNHEY, CDR2 SVGAGI. Between the trimmed V and J ends, which lost 2 bases and 5 bases, there was a span of 9 bases. Sequenced here: peripheral blood, sampled before any cancer treatment. This TCR was sampled from a man aged 35 to 69 with stage I lung adenocarcinoma. The chain is built from TRBV6-5 and TRBJ1-1, with D tentatively TRBD1 (5 bases). CDR3 amino acids: CASSYGGGTEAFF. The CDR3 nucleotides read TGTGCCAGCAGTTACGGGGGGGGTACTGAAGCTTTCTTT.